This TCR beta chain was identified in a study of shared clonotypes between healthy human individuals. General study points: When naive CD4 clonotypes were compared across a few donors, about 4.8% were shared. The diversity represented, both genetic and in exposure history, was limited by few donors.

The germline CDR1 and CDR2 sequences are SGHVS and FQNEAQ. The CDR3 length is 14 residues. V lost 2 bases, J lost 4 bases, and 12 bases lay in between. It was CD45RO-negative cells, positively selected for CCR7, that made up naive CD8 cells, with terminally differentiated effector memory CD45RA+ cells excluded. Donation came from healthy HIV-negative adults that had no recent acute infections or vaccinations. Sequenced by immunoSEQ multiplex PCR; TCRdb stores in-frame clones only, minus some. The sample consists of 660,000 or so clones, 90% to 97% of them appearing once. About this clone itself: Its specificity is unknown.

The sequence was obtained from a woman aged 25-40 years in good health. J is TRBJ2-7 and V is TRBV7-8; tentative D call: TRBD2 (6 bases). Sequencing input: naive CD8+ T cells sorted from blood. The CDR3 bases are TGTGCCAGCAGCTTAAGCCAGGGAGGATACGAGCAGTACTTC. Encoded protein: CASSLSQGGYEQYF.